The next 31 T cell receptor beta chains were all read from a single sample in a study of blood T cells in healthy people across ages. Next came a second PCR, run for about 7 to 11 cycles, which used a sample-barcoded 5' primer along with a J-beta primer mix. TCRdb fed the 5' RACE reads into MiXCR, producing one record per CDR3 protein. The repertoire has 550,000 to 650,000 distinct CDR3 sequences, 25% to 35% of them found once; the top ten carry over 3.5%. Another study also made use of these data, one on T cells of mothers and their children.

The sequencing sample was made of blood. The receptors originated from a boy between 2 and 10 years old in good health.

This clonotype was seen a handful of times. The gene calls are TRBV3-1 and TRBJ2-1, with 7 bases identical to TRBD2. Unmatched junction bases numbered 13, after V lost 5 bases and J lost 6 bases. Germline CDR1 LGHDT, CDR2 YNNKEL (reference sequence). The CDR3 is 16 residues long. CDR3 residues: CASSKGAGDRRNEQFF. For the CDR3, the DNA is TGTGCCAGCAGCAAAGGGGCGGGGGATCGTCGCAATGAGCAGTTCTTC.

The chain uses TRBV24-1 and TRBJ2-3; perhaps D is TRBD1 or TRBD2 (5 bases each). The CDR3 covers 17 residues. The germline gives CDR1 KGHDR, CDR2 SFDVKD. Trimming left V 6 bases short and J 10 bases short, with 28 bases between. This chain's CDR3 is CATSRSDGRERIKAQYF. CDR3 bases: TGTGCCACCAGTCGGTCCGACGGCAGGGAGAGGATCAAAGCGCAGTATTTT.

In DNA form, the CDR3 reads TGTGCCAGCAGCTCCCGGACCAATTACAATGAGCAGTTCTTC. Its protein product is CASSSRTNYNEQFF. The chain uses TRBV5-6 and TRBJ2-1; D is undetermined. The CDR3 contains 14 residues. Trimming pared 3 bases from V and 4 bases from J, leaving 11 bases between. Germline assignment: CDR1 SGHDT and CDR2 YYEEEE. Using reference TRBV5-6 and TRBJ2-1 for the parts outside the CDR3, the full variable domain is DAGVTQSPTHLIKTRGQQVTLRCSPKSGHDTVSWYQQALGQGPQFIFQYYEEEERQRGNFPDRFSGHQFPNYSSELNVNALLLGDSALYLCASSSRTNYNEQFFGPGTRLTVL.

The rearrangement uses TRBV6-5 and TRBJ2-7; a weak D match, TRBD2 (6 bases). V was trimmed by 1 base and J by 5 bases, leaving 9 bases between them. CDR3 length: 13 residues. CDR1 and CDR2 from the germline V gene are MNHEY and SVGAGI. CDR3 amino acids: CASSYFGSDEQYF. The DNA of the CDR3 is TGTGCCAGCAGTTACTTCGGGAGCGACGAGCAGTACTTC.

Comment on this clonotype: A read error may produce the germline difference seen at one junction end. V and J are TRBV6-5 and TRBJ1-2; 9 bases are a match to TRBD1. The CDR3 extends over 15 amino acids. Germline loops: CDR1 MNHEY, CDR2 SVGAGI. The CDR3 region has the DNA TGTGCCAGCAGTACCACCCACAGGGGGCGGAATGGCCACACCTTC. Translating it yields CASSTTHRGRNGHTF.

The CDR3, as DNA: TGTGCCAGCAGTTACTCTCGATGGGACAAAAACATTCAGTACTTC. Its translation is CASSYSRWDKNIQYF. J is TRBJ2-4 and V is TRBV6-6; no firm D call. From germline, CDR1 is MNHNY and CDR2 SVGAGI (reference sequence). V lost 0 bases, J lost 3 bases, and 9 bases lay in between. The CDR3 sequence is 15 residues long.

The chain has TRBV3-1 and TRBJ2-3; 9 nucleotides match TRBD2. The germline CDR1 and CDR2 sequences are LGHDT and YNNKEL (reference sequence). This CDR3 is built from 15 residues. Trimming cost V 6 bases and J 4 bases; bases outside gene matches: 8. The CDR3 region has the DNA TGTGCCAGCAGTATGCGGGGGGGGAATGCAGATACGCAGTATTTT. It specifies CASSMRGGNADTQYF.

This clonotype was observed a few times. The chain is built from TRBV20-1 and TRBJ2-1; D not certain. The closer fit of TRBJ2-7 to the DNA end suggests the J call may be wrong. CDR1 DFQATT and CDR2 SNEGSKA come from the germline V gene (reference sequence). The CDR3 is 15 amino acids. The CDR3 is CSASAFSTMSYEQYF. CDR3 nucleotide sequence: TGCAGTGCTAGCGCCTTCAGCACAATGAGTTACGAGCAGTACTTC.

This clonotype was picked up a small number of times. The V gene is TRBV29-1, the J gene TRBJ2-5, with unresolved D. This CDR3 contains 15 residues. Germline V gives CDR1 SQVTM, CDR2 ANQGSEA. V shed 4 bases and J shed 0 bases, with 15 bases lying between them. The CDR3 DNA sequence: TGCAGCGTTGTCTATCCTGGGTGGTACCAAGAGACCCAGTACTTC. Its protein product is CSVVYPGWYQETQYF.

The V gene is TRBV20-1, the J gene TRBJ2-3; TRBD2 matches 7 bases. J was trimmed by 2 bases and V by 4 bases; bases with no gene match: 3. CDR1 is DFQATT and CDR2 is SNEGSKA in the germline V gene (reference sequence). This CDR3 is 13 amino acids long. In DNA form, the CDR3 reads TGCAGTGCTACTAGCGGCTCCACAGATACGCAGTATTTT. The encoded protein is CSATSGSTDTQYF.

Here the CDR3 DNA reads TGTGCTAGTGTCCCCGCGGGGAACAACTATGGCTACACCTTC. Amino acid sequence: CASVPAGNNYGYTF. This chain connects TRBV12-5 to TRBJ1-2; D not certain. Germline V gives CDR1 LGHNT, CDR2 FRNRAP. The CDR3 contains 14 residues. Deletions cut 7 bases from V and 2 bases from J, with 14 bases between. The whole variable domain, remainder taken from reference TRBV12-5 and TRBJ1-2, is DARVTQTPRHKVTEMGQEVTMRCQPILGHNTVFWYRQTMMQGLELLAYFRNRAPLDDSGMPKDRFSAEMPDATLATLKIQPSEPRDSAVYFCASVPAGNNYGYTFGSGTRLTVV.

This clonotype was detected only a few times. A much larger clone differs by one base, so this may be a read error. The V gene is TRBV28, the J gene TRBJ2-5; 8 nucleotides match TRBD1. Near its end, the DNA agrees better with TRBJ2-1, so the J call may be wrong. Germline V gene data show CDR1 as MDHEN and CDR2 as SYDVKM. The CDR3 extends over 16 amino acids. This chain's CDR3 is CASSLPRDRYQETQFF. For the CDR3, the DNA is TGTGCCAGCAGTCTCCCCCGGGACAGGTACCAAGAGACCCAGTTCTTC.

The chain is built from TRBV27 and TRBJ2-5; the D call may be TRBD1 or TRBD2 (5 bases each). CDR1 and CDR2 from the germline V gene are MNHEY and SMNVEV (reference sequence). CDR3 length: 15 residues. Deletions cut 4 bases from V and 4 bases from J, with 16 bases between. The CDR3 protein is CASSYSGLHGETQYF. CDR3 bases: TGTGCCAGCAGTTACTCGGGGCTCCACGGAGAGACCCAGTACTTC.

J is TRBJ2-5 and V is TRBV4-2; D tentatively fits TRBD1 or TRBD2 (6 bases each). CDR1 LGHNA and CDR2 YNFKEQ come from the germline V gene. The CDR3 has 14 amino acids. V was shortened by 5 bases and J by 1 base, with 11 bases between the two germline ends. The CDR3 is CASSREDSQETQYF. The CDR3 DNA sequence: TGTGCCAGCAGCAGGGAGGACAGCCAAGAGACCCAGTACTTC.

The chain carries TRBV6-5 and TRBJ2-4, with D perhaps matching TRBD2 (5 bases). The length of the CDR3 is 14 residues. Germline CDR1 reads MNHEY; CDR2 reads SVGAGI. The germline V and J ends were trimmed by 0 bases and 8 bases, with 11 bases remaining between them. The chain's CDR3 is CASSYSGEGDIQYF. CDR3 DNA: TGTGCCAGCAGTTACTCAGGAGAGGGTGACATTCAGTACTTC.

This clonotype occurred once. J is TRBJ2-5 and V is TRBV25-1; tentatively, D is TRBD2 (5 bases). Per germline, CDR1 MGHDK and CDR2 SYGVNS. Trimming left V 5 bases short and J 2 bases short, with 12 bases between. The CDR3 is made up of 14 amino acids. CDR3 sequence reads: CASSPPGMQETQYF. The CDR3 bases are TGTGCCAGCAGTCCTCCCGGGATGCAAGAGACCCAGTACTTC.

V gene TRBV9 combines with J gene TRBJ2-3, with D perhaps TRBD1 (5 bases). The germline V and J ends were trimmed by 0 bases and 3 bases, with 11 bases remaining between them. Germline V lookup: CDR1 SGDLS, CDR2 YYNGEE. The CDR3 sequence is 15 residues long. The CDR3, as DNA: TGTGCCAGCAGCGTAGTCAGGGCAGGAACAGATACGCAGTATTTT. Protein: CASSVVRAGTDTQYF. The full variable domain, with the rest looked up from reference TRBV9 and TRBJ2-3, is DSGVTQTPKHLITATGQRVTLRCSPRSGDLSVYWYQQSLDQGLQFLIQYYNGEERAKGNILERFSAQQFPDLHSELNLSSLELGDSALYFCASSVVRAGTDTQYFGPGTRLTVL.

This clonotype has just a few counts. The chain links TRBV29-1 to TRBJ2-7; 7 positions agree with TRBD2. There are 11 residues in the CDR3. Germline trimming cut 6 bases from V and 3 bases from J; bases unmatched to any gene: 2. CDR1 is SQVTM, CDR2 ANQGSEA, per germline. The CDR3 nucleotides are TGCAGCGTCGGACTAGACTACGAGCAGTACTTC. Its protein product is CSVGLDYEQYF.

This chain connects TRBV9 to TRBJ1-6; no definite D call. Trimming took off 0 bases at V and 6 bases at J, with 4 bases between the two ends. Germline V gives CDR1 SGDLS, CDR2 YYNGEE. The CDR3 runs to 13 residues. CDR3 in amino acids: CASSVEGNSPLHF. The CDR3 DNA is TGTGCCAGCAGCGTAGAGGGTAATTCACCCCTCCACTTT.

CDR3 protein: CASRSGTGGKRSYEQYF. CDR3 nucleotide sequence: TGTGCCAGCCGAAGCGGGACAGGGGGCAAAAGGTCCTACGAGCAGTACTTC. This chain connects TRBV12-3 or TRBV12-4 to TRBJ2-1, with TRBD1 matching 12 bases. The J call may be in error: the DNA end matches TRBJ2-7 better. This CDR3 region has 17 residues.

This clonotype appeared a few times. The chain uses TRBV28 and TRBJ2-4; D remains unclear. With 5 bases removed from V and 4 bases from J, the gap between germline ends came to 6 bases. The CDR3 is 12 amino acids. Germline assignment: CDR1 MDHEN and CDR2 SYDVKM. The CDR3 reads CASSSDKNIQYF. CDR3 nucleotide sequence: TGTGCCAGCAGTAGCGATAAAAACATTCAGTACTTC.

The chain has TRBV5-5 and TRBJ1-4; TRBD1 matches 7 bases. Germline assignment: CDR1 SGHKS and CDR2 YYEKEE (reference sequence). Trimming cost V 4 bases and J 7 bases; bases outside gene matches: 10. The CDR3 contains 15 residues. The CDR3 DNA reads TGTGCCAGCAGCGGGTTGGCAGGGGGGAGTGAAAAACTGTTTTTT. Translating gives CASSGLAGGSEKLFF.

CDR3 coding DNA: TGTGCCAGCAGCACACTAAACTATGGCTACACCTTC. Its protein product is CASSTLNYGYTF. The chain links TRBV28 to TRBJ1-2; D gene ambiguous. CDR1 and CDR2 (germline): MDHEN, SYDVKM. Between the trimmed V and J ends, which lost 6 bases and 2 bases, there was a span of 7 bases. The CDR3 sequence is 12 residues long.

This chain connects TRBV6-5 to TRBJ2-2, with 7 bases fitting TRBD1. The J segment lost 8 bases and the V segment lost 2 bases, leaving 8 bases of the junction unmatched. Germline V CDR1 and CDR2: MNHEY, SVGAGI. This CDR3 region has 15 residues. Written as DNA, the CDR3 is TGTGCCAGCAGTTACATCGACAGGGCCCTAGGGGAGCTGTTTTTT. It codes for CASSYIDRALGELFF.

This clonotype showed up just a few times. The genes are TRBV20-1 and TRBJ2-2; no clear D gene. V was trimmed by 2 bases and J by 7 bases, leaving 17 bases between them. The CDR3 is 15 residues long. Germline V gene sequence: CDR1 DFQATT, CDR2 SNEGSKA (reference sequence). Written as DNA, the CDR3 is TGCAGTGCTAGACCCCTTAGGGTCAAGGACGGGGAGCTGTTTTTT. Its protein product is CSARPLRVKDGELFF.

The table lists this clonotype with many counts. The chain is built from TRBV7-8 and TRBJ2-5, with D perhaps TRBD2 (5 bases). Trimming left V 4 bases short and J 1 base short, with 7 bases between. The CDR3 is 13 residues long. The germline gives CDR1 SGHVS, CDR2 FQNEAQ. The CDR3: CASSSGIQETQYF. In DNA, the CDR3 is TGTGCCAGCAGCTCCGGGATCCAAGAGACCCAGTACTTC.

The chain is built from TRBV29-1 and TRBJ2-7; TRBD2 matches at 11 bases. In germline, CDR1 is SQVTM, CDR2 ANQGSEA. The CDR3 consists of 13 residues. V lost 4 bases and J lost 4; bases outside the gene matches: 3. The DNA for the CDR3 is TGCAGCGTTGCCCGGACTAGCGGGTACGAGCAGTACTTC. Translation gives CSVARTSGYEQYF.

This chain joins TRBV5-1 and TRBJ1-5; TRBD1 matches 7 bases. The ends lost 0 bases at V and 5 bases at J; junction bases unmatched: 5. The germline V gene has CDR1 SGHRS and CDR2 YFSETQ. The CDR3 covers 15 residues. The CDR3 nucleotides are TGCGCCAGCAGCTTGGGACAGGGATCGGATCAGCCCCAGCATTTT. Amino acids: CASSLGQGSDQPQHF.

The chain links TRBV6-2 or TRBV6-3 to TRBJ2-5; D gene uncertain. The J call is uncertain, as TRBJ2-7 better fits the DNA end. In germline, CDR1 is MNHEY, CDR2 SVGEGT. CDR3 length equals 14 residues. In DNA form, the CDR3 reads TGTGCCAGCAGTTACTCGTTGACCTACTACGAGCAGTACTTC. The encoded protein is CASSYSLTYYEQYF.

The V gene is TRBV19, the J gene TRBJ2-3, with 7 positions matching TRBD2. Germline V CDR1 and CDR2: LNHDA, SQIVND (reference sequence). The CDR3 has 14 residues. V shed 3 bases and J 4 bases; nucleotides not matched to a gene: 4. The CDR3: CASSISAGPDTQYF. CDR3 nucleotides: TGTGCCAGTAGTATTTCAGCGGGACCAGATACGCAGTATTTT. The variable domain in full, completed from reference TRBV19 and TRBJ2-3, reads DGGITQSPKYLFRKEGQNVTLSCEQNLNHDAMYWYRQDPGQGLRLIYYSQIVNDFQKGDIAEGYSVSREKKESFPLTVTSAQKNPTAFYLCASSISAGPDTQYFGPGTRLTVL.

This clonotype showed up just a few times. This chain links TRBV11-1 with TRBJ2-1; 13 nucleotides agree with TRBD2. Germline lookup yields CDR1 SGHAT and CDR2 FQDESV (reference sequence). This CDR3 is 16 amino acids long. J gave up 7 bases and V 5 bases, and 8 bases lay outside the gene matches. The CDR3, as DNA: TGTGCCAGCAGCCTACTAGCGGGGGGGCGGATAAATGAGCAGTTCTTC. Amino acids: CASSLLAGGRINEQFF.